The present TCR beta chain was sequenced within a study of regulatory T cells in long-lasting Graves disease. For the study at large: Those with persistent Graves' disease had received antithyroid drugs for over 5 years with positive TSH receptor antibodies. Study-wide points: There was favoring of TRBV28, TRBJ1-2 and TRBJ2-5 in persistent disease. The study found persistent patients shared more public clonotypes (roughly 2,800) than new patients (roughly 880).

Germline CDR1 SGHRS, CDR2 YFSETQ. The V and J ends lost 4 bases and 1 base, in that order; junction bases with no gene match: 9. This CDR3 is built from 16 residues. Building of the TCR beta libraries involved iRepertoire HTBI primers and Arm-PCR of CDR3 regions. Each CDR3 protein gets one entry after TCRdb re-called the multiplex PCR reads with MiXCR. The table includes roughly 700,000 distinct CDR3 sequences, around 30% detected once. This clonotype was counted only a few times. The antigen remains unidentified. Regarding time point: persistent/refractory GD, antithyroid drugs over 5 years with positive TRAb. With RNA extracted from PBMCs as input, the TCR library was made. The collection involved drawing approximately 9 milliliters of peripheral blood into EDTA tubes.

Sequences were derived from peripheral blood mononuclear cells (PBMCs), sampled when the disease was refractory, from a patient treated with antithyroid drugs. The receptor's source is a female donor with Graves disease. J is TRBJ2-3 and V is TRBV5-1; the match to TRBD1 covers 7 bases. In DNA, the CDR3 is TGCGCCAGCAGCAAAACAGGGGTCCATCGCACAGATACGCAGTATTTT. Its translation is CASSKTGVHRTDTQYF.